This paragraph reports one T cell receptor (beta chain). Its cognate antigen is unknown. The CDR3 covers 13 residues. Trimming took 7 bases from V and 0 from J, leaving 9 bases between them. The germline V gene encodes CDR1 MNHEY and CDR2 SVGAGI. Only in-frame clones appear in the TCRdb table, and some are missing; sequencing was by immunoSEQ multiplex PCR. The sample holds 55,000 to 85,000 clones, about 85% seen once. These data originate in a study of OX40 agonist ivuxolimab in advanced cancers. In the study overall: Dose-escalation cases comprised hepatocellular carcinoma, melanoma, renal cell or head and neck cancer. With a range of about 20 to 79, age averaged about 59 years, and 75% to 90% were male. Whole-study findings and limits: The antigen specificity of the peripheral T cells (those that were expanded) was not determined.

Patients who had autoimmune disease history or got systemic immunosuppression were left out. The sequence derives from an adult with an advanced solid tumor such as melanoma, head and neck, liver or kidney cancer. The sample consisted of CD4+ or CD8+ T cells sorted from blood, taken in a trial of the OX40 agonist ivuxolimab. The chain has TRBV6-5 and TRBJ1-1; D remains ambiguous. This CDR3 reads CASNGLLNTEAFF. In DNA form, the CDR3 reads TGTGCCAGCAACGGACTTTTGAACACTGAAGCTTTCTTT.